Given below is one T cell receptor (beta chain) in context. The data originate from a study of blood T cell repertoires in COVID-19. This CDR3 is 17 amino acids long. Unmatched junction bases numbered 9, after V lost 3 bases and J lost 4 bases. Per the germline V gene, CDR1 is LGHNA and CDR2 is YNFKEQ. Data came from immunoSEQ multiplex PCR; TCRdb stores just in-frame clones and leaves some out. The sample has hundreds of thousands of clones, around 90% seen once. The origin of this receptor is a human donor in a cohort sampled during active COVID-19. What was sequenced was peripheral blood. The rearrangement links TRBV4-2 to TRBJ2-3; 11 bases fit TRBD2. The CDR3 protein is CASSHSALAGGPDTQYF. CDR3 bases: TGTGCCAGCAGCCATTCGGCCTTAGCGGGGGGGCCAGATACGCAGTATTTT.